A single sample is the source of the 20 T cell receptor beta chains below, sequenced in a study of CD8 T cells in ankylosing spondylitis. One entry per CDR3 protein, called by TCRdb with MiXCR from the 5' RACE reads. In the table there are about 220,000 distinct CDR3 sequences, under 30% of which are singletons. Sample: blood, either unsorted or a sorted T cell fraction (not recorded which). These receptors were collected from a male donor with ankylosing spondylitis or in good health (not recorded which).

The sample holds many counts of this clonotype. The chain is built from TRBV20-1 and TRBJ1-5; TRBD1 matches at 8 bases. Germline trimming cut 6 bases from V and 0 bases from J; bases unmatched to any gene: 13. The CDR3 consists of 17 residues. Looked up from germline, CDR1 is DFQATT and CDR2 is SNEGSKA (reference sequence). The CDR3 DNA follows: TGCAGTGCAACAACACGGGACAGGATTAATAGCAATCAGCCCCAGCATTTT. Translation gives CSATTRDRINSNQPQHF.

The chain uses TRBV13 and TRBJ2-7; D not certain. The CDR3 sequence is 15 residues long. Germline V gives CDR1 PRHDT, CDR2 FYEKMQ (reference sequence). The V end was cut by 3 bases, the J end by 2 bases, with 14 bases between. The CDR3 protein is CASSFMGANTYEQYF. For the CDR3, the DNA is TGTGCCAGCAGCTTTATGGGCGCAAACACCTACGAGCAGTACTTC.

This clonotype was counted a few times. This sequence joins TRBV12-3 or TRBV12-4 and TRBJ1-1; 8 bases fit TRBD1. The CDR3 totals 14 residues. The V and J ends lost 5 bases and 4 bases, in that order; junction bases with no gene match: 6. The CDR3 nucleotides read TGTGCCAGCAGTGCCACAGGGGGTTTCACTGAAGCTTTCTTT. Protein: CASSATGGFTEAFF.

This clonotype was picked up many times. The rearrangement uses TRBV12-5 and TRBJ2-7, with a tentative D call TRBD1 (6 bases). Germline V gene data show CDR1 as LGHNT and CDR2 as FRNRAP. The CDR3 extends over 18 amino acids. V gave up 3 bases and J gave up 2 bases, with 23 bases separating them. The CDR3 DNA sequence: TGTGCTAGTGGTTTCCCGACGAACCGGGACACCAAGCCCTACGAGCAGTACTTC. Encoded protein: CASGFPTNRDTKPYEQYF.

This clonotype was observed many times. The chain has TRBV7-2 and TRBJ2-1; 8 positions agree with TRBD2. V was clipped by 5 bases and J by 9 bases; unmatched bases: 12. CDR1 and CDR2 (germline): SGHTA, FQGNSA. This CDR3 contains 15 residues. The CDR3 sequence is CASSLRGLGFSEQFF. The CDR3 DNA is TGTGCCAGCAGCCTGAGGGGACTAGGTTTCAGTGAGCAGTTCTTC.

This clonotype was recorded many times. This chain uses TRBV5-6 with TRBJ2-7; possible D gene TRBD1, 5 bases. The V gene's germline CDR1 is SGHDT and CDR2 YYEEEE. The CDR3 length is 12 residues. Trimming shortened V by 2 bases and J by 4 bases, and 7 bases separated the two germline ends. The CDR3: CASSFTGYEQYF. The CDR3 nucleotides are TGTGCCAGCAGCTTCACAGGTTACGAGCAGTACTTC.

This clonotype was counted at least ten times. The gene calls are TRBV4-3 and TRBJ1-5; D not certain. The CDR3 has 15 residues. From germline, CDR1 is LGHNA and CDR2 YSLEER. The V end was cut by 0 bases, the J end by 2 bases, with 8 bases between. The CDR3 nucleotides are TGCGCCAGCAGCCAAGATCGGTGGGGCAATCAGCCCCAGCATTTT. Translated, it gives CASSQDRWGNQPQHF.

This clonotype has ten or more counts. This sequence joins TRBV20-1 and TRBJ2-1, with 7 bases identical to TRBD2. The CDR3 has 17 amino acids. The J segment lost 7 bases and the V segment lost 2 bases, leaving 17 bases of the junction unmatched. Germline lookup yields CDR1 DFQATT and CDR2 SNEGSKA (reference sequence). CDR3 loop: CSARNILAVATKNEQFF. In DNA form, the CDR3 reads TGCAGTGCTAGAAATATTCTAGCGGTCGCCACGAAGAATGAGCAGTTCTTC.

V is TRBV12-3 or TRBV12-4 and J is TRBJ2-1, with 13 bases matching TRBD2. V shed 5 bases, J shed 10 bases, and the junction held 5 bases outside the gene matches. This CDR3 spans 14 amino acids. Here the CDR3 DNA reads TGTGCCAGCAGTACAGGACTAGCGGGAGTAGAGCAGTTCTTC. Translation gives CASSTGLAGVEQFF.

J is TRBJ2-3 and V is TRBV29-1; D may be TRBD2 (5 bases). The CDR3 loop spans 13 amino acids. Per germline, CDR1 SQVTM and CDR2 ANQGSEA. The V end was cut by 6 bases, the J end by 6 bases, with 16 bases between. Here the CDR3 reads CSVAPDSVDTQYF. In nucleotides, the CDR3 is TGCAGCGTGGCCCCGGACTCCGTGGATACGCAGTATTTT.

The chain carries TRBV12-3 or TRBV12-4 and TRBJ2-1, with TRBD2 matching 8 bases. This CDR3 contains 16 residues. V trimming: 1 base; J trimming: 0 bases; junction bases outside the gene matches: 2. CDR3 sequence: CASSLERGSSYNEQFF. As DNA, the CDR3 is TGTGCCAGCAGTTTAGAGCGGGGGAGCTCCTACAATGAGCAGTTCTTC.

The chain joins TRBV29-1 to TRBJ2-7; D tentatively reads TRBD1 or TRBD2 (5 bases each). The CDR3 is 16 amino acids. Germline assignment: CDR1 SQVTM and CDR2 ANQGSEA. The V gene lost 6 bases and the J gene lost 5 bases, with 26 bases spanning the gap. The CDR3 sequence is CSVVLAGTPEEHEQYF. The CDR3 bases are TGCAGCGTGGTACTCGCCGGGACCCCCGAGGAACACGAGCAGTACTTC.

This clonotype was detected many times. The CDR3 region is CASTQRGTDTQYF. Written as DNA, the CDR3 is TGCGCCAGCACCCAGCGGGGCACAGATACGCAGTATTTT. The rearrangement uses TRBV5-1 and TRBJ2-3, with D possibly being TRBD2 (6 bases). Germline loops: CDR1 SGHRS, CDR2 YFSETQ. Trimming shortened V by 6 bases and J by 1 base, and 9 bases separated the two germline ends. The CDR3 has 13 residues.

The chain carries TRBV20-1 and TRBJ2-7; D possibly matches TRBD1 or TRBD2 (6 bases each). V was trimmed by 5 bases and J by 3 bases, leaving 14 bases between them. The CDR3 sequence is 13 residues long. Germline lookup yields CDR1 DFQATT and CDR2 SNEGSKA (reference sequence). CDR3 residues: CSAGGGKDYEQYF. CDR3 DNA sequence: TGCAGTGCTGGAGGGGGGAAAGACTACGAGCAGTACTTC.

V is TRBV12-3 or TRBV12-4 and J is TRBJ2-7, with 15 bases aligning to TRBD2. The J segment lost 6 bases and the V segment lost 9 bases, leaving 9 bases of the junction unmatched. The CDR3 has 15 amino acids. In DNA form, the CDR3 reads TGTGCCAGTAGGACTAGCGGGAGGGCCTCGGGCGAGCAGTACTTC. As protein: CASRTSGRASGEQYF.

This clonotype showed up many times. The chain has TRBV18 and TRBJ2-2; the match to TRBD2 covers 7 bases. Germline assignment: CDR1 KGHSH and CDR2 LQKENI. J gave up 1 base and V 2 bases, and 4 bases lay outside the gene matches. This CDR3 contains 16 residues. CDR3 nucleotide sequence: TGTGCCAGCTCACCAACGGGGGGACGGAACACCGGGGAGCTGTTTTTT. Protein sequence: CASSPTGGRNTGELFF. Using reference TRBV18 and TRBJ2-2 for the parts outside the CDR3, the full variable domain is NAGVMQNPRHLVRRRGQEARLRCSPMKGHSHVYWYRQLPEEGLKFMVYLQKENIIDESGMPKERFSAEFPKEGPSILRIQQVVRGDSAAYFCASSPTGGRNTGELFFGEGSRLTVL.

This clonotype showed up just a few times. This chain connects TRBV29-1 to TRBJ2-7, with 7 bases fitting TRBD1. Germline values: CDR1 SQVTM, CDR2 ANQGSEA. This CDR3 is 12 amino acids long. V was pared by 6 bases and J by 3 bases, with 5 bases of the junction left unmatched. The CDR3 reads CSVNRDSYEQYF. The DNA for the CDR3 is TGCAGCGTCAACCGGGACAGCTACGAGCAGTACTTC.

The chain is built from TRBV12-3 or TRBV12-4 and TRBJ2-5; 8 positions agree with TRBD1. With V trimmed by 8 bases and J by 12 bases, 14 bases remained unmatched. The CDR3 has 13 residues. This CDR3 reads CASSVTGVTDKYF. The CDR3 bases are TGTGCCAGCTCCGTGACAGGGGTTACCGACAAGTACTTC.

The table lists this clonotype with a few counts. CDR3 residues: CSAWAGTSGNTIYF. CDR3 nucleotide sequence: TGCAGTGCGTGGGCAGGGACCTCTGGAAACACCATATATTTT. V gene TRBV20-1 combines with J gene TRBJ1-3, with D perhaps matching TRBD1 (5 bases). Looked up from germline, CDR1 is DFQATT and CDR2 is SNEGSKA (reference sequence). V lost 6 bases and J lost 0, with 12 bases in between. The CDR3 is made up of 14 amino acids.

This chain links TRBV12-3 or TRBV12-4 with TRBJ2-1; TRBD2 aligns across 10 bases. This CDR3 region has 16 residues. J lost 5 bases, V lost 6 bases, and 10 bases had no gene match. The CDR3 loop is CASSPALAGVHNEQFF. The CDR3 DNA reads TGTGCCAGCAGCCCGGCGCTAGCGGGAGTACACAATGAGCAGTTCTTC.